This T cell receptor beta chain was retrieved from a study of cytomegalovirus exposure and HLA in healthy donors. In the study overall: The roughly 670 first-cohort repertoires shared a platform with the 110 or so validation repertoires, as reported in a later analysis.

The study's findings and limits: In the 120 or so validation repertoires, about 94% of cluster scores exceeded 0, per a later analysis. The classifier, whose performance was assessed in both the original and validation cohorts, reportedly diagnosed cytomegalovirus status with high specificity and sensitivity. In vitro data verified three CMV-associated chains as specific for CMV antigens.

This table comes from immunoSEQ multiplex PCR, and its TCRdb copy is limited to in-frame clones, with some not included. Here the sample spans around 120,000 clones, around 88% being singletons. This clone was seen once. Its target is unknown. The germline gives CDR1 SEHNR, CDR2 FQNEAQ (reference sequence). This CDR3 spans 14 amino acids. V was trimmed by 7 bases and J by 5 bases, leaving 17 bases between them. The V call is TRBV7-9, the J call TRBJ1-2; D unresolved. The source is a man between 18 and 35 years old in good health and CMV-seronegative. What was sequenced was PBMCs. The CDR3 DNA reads TGTGCCAGCACCCTAGACGTGCGGAAATATGGCTACACCTTC. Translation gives CASTLDVRKYGYTF.